The clone carrying this T cell receptor (beta chain) came up a few times. Its specificity is not known. The data originate from a study of CD8+ T cells in alopecia areata. Overall study context: Treated individuals took tofacitinib by mouth, 5 to 10 mg twice daily. After 6 to 18 months of tofacitinib, follow-up continued 6 months off drug.

Extraction of RNA preceded its reverse transcription into cDNA, which served as the sequencing template. TCRdb's table, derived via immunoSEQ multiplex PCR, lists solely in-frame clones and lacks some. This sample has more than 75,000 clones, with 41% found just once. Researchers picked out CD4+ and CD8+ T cells from PBMCs by sorting. V lost 3 bases and J lost 4, with 15 bases in between. The V gene's germline CDR1 is MDHEN and CDR2 SYDVKM. The CDR3 runs to 15 residues. The study's findings and limits: Clonality was higher in lesional than normal scalp, especially in alopecia totalis/universalis.

This clonotype was obtained from a human donor with alopecia areata. This chain uses TRBV28 with TRBJ1-2, with D perhaps TRBD1 (6 bases). The sample consisted of CD4+ T cells sorted from blood. CDR3 DNA: TGTGCCAGCAGTTTGAGGCAGGGGCGTTTCTATGGCTACACCTTC. Its translation is CASSLRQGRFYGYTF.